This entry lists 23 T cell receptor beta chains sequenced from one sample in a study of radiotherapy plus CTLA-4 blockade in lung cancer. TCRdb's table, derived via immunoSEQ multiplex PCR, lists solely in-frame clones and lacks some. Counted here are tens of thousands of clones, about four fifths occurring once; the ten biggest clones make up about 8%. Sequenced here: peripheral blood, sampled from a patient treated with radiotherapy plus ipilimumab. The receptors were sampled from a human donor with non-small cell lung cancer who had a complete response to radiotherapy plus ipilimumab.

This chain uses TRBV4-1 with TRBJ1-1; the D gene is possibly TRBD1 (6 bases). The germline gives CDR1 MGHRA, CDR2 YSYEKL. Deletions cut 3 bases from V and 0 bases from J, with 14 bases between. CDR3 size: 16 residues. The CDR3 nucleotides read TGCGCCAGCAGCCACCAGATCAGGGGCCTGAACACTGAAGCTTTCTTT. It specifies CASSHQIRGLNTEAFF.

This clone occurred a few times. The gene calls are TRBV29-1 and TRBJ2-1, with TRBD1 matching 7 bases. The length of the CDR3 is 14 residues. V lost 7 bases, J lost 9 bases, and 15 bases stayed unmatched. Germline V lookup: CDR1 SQVTM, CDR2 ANQGSEA. The CDR3 protein is CSGRQGTSSSEQFF. CDR3 coding DNA: TGCAGCGGAAGACAGGGCACAAGTTCTAGTGAGCAGTTCTTC.

This sequence joins TRBV6-5 and TRBJ2-3; maybe TRBD1 (5 bases). Deletions cut 5 bases from V and 0 bases from J, with 12 bases between. CDR3 length: 15 amino acids. Germline assignment: CDR1 MNHEY and CDR2 SVGAGI. The CDR3 loop is CASSPYRRSTDTQYF. CDR3 nucleotides: TGTGCCAGCAGTCCATACAGGCGGAGCACAGATACGCAGTATTTT.

This clone was counted a few times. CDR3 DNA sequence: TGTGCCAGTGGAGGCATCCAAGAGACCCAGTACTTC. This translates into CASGGIQETQYF. The chain links TRBV19 to TRBJ2-5, with a tentative D call TRBD2 (5 bases). V was trimmed by 8 bases and J by 1 base, leaving 8 bases between them. Per germline, CDR1 LNHDA and CDR2 SQIVND (reference sequence). The CDR3 has 12 amino acids.

The V gene is TRBV5-4, the J gene TRBJ2-2; 7 nucleotides line up with TRBD1. J was trimmed by 2 bases and V by 3 bases; bases with no gene match: 7. The CDR3 loop spans 16 amino acids. Germline V gene lookup returns CDR1 SGHNT and CDR2 YYREEE (reference sequence). The CDR3 sequence is CASSSRQGSNTGELFF. The DNA for the CDR3 is TGTGCCAGCAGCTCAAGACAGGGAAGCAACACCGGGGAGCTGTTTTTT.

There are a few counts of this clone. The rearrangement joins TRBV4-3 to TRBJ1-2; tentative D call: TRBD1 (5 bases). The length of the CDR3 is 15 residues. V lost 0 bases and J 2 bases, leaving 10 bases between the germline ends. The germline V gene has CDR1 LGHNA and CDR2 YSLEER. CDR3 DNA: TGCGCCAGCAGCCAAGAATGGCAGGGCAACTATGGCTACACCTTC. Its translation is CASSQEWQGNYGYTF.

This clone has just a few counts. The chain couples TRBV19 to TRBJ1-1; a possible D gene is TRBD1 (5 bases). CDR3 length: 15 amino acids. Per germline, CDR1 LNHDA and CDR2 SQIVND (reference sequence). V was pared by 4 bases and J by 3 bases, with 15 bases between. The CDR3 loop reads CASSRNRPRDTEAFF. In nucleotides, the CDR3 is TGTGCCAGTAGTAGGAACAGGCCTCGGGACACTGAAGCTTTCTTT.

This clone has more than one count but fewer than ten. This chain connects TRBV5-1 to TRBJ2-7; the match to TRBD1 covers 9 bases. V lost 1 base, J lost 1 base, and 9 bases stayed unmatched. CDR3 size: 17 residues. Germline CDR1 SGHRS, CDR2 YFSETQ. CDR3 in amino acids: CASSLRAPGQGSYEQYF. The CDR3 DNA is TGCGCCAGCAGCTTGCGGGCGCCGGGACAGGGTTCCTACGAGCAGTACTTC. The variable domain in full, with the rest retrieved from reference TRBV5-1 and TRBJ2-7, is KAGVTQTPRYLIKTRGQQVTLSCSPISGHRSVSWYQQTPGQGLQFLFEYFSETQRNKGNFPGRFSGRQFSNSRSEMNVSTLELGDSALYLCASSLRAPGQGSYEQYFGPGTRLTVT.

The rearrangement uses TRBV5-6 and TRBJ1-2; D is uncertain. The CDR3 contains 12 residues. The germline V and J ends were trimmed by 3 bases and 8 bases, with 11 bases remaining between them. Germline V gene lookup returns CDR1 SGHDT and CDR2 YYEEEE. Here the CDR3 reads CASSSWEGGYTF. In DNA form, the CDR3 reads TGTGCCAGCAGCTCCTGGGAGGGCGGCTACACCTTC.

V is TRBV27 and J is TRBJ2-2; 8 nucleotides align to TRBD1. CDR1 and CDR2 (germline): MNHEY, SMNVEV (reference sequence). V shed 6 bases and J 0 bases; nucleotides not matched to a gene: 6. This CDR3 spans 16 amino acids. CDR3 sequence: CASRREQGANTGELFF. Here the CDR3 DNA reads TGTGCCAGCAGAAGAGAACAGGGGGCGAACACCGGGGAGCTGTTTTTT.

V gene TRBV30 combines with J gene TRBJ1-6; D might be TRBD1 (6 bases). The CDR3 consists of 15 residues. In germline, CDR1 is GTSNPN, CDR2 SVGIG (reference sequence). Trimming took 0 bases from V and 7 from J, leaving 13 bases between them. CDR3 loop: CAWSVRTVANSPLHF. The CDR3, as DNA: TGTGCCTGGAGTGTACGGACAGTCGCCAATTCACCCCTCCACTTT.

The chain is built from TRBV25-1 and TRBJ1-4; 8 nucleotides align to TRBD1. The CDR3 sequence is 13 residues long. Germline trimming cut 10 bases from V and 7 bases from J; bases unmatched to any gene: 8. Germline V CDR1 and CDR2: MGHDK, SYGVNS. DNA of the CDR3: TGTGCCACCCAGGGGGCTGCGATTGAAAAACTGTTTTTT. Amino acid sequence: CATQGAAIEKLFF.

CDR3 residues: CASSRQGLNEKLFF. The CDR3 DNA sequence: TGCGCCAGCAGCCGACAGGGATTGAATGAAAAACTGTTTTTT. The gene calls are TRBV4-3 and TRBJ1-4; TRBD1 matches at 7 bases. The length of the CDR3 is 14 residues. The germline gives CDR1 LGHNA, CDR2 YSLEER. Trimming removed 4 bases from V and 5 bases from J; junction bases left unmatched: 4.

The chain joins TRBV7-9 to TRBJ2-1; 7 bases match TRBD2. The V gene's germline CDR1 is SEHNR and CDR2 FQNEAQ (reference sequence). After removal of 5 bases from V and 3 bases from J, the junction contained 10 bases not matched to a gene. The CDR3 extends over 16 amino acids. CDR3 in DNA: TGTGCCAGCAGCCCCCGGGGGGACGGGAGCTACAATGAGCAGTTCTTC. Its translation: CASSPRGDGSYNEQFF.

The V and J genes are TRBV5-6 and TRBJ2-1; 7 nucleotides line up with TRBD2. The ends lost 4 bases at V and 5 bases at J; junction bases unmatched: 6. The CDR3 loop spans 14 amino acids. Per germline, CDR1 SGHDT and CDR2 YYEEEE. The chain's CDR3 is CASSLGLVDNEQFF. The DNA for the CDR3 is TGTGCCAGCAGCCTCGGACTAGTCGACAATGAGCAGTTCTTC.

The chain has TRBV27 and TRBJ2-2, with TRBD1 matching over 7 bases. The V gene's germline CDR1 is MNHEY and CDR2 SMNVEV (reference sequence). With 3 bases clipped from V and 3 bases from J, the junction kept 10 bases outside the gene matches. The CDR3 consists of 17 residues. Here the CDR3 DNA reads TGTGCCAGCAGTTTTGGCCCGGGACAGCCATACACCGGGGAGCTGTTTTTT. Its translation: CASSFGPGQPYTGELFF.

The rearrangement uses TRBV7-9 and TRBJ1-1; TRBD1 agrees at 8 bases. V shed 4 bases and J 5 bases; nucleotides not matched to a gene: 15. The V gene's germline CDR1 is SEHNR and CDR2 FQNEAQ (reference sequence). The CDR3 is 17 amino acids. CDR3: CASSSLQGAHGGTEAFF. The CDR3 nucleotides are TGTGCCAGCAGCTCACTTCAGGGGGCCCATGGTGGGACTGAAGCTTTCTTT.

This clone is a singleton in its sample. The chain carries TRBV6-6 and TRBJ1-6, with unresolved D. The CDR3 covers 14 residues. Germline V lookup: CDR1 MNHNY, CDR2 SVGAGI (reference sequence). The V end lost 8 bases, the J end lost 5 bases, and 13 bases lay between the germline ends. The CDR3 DNA reads as TGTGCCAGCGGATCTGGGCCTAATAATTCACCCCTCCACTTT. Protein: CASGSGPNNSPLHF.

The chain combines TRBV6-1 with TRBJ1-1, with D perhaps matching TRBD1 (6 bases). Per germline, CDR1 MNHNS and CDR2 SASEGT. Trimming left V 2 bases short and J 6 bases short, with 10 bases between. The CDR3 sequence is 13 residues long. CDR3 amino acids: CASSEWAGAEAFF. The CDR3 region has the DNA TGTGCCAGCAGTGAATGGGCAGGGGCTGAAGCTTTCTTT.

The J gene is TRBJ2-5, the V gene TRBV7-9; 10 bases align to TRBD1. V gave up 7 bases and J gave up 5 bases; unmatched junction bases: 10. The CDR3 covers 15 residues. Germline V lookup: CDR1 SEHNR, CDR2 FQNEAQ (reference sequence). CDR3 region: CASTGRGQGMETQYF. The CDR3 bases are TGTGCCAGCACCGGTAGGGGACAGGGGATGGAGACCCAGTACTTC.

This rearrangement joins TRBV30 to TRBJ2-1; TRBD2 aligns across 7 bases. Germline V gives CDR1 GTSNPN, CDR2 SVGIG (reference sequence). The CDR3 length is 14 residues. Trimming at V came to 2 bases and at J to 1 base, leaving 2 bases not matched to a gene. CDR3 nucleotide sequence: TGTGCCTGGAGTCGGGGGGAGTCCTACAATGAGCAGTTCTTC. This encodes CAWSRGESYNEQFF.

This clone was seen a single time. The rearrangement joins TRBV6-1 to TRBJ2-1; 10 bases agree with TRBD1. The germline V gene has CDR1 MNHNS and CDR2 SASEGT. V was pared by 3 bases and J by 4 bases, with 15 bases of the junction left unmatched. This CDR3 has 19 amino acids. Here the CDR3 reads CASSDRDRGWDRLYNEQFF. In DNA, the CDR3 is TGTGCCAGCAGTGACCGGGACAGGGGTTGGGATCGTCTATACAATGAGCAGTTCTTC.

This clone showed up just once. The chain couples TRBV18 to TRBJ2-7, with a tentative D call TRBD1 (6 bases). CDR1 KGHSH and CDR2 LQKENI come from the germline V gene. The length of the CDR3 is 14 residues. Trimming took 6 bases from V and 3 from J, leaving 15 bases between them. In nucleotides, the CDR3 is TGTGCCAGCTCGCCTCCGGGACAAGACTACGAGCAGTACTTC. This sequence encodes CASSPPGQDYEQYF.